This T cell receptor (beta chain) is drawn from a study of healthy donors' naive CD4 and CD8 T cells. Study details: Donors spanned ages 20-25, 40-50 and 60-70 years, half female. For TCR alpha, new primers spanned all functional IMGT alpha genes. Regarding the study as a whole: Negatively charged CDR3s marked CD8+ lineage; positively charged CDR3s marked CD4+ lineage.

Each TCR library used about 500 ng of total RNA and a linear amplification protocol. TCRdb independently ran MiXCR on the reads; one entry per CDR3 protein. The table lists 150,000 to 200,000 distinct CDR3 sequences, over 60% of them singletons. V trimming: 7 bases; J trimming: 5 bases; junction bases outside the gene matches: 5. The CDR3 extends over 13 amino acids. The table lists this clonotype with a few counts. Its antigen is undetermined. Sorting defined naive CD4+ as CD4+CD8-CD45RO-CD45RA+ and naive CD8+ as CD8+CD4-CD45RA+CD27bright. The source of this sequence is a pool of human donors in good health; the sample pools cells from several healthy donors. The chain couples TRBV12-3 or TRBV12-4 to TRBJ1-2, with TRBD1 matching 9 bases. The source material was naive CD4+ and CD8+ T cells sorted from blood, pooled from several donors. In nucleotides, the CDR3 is TGTGCCAGCACTCAGACAGGGGGGTATGGCTACACCTTC. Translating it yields CASTQTGGYGYTF.